Below, 23 T cell receptor beta chains from the same sample are listed, as sequenced in a study of blood T cells in healthy people across ages. For the second PCR, which ran for roughly 6 to 12 cycles, a sample-barcoded 5' primer and a J-beta primer mix were used. TCRdb fed the 5' RACE reads into MiXCR, producing one record per CDR3 protein. This repertoire shows around 1.5 million distinct CDR3 sequences, roughly 30% found once; its top ten account for around 11%. The specimen sequenced was blood. Receptors were obtained from a woman between 25 and 40 years old in good health.

The chain links TRBV20-1 to TRBJ1-2; D gene unclear. This CDR3 comprises 15 residues. V shed 0 bases and J shed 1 base, with 12 bases lying between them. The germline V gene has CDR1 DFQATT and CDR2 SNEGSKA (reference sequence). CDR3 loop: CSARDSSPGNYGYTF. The CDR3 nucleotides read TGCAGTGCTAGAGATAGCAGTCCGGGTAACTATGGCTACACCTTC.

A few counts support this clonotype. The chain employs TRBV18 and TRBJ2-7, with 7 nucleotides matching TRBD1. V lost 3 bases, J lost 3 bases, and 11 bases stayed unmatched. CDR1 and CDR2 (germline): KGHSH, LQKENI. The CDR3 length is 16 residues. CDR3 DNA: TGTGCCAGCTCACCCCGAGGGGGCGCGCAGGGCTACGAGCAGTACTTC. Its translation: CASSPRGGAQGYEQYF.

This clonotype appeared a few times. The chain joins TRBV29-1 to TRBJ1-1; D call uncertain. V lost 3 bases and J lost 13, with 21 bases in between. CDR1 and CDR2 from the germline V gene are SQVTM and ANQGSEA. The CDR3 contains 13 residues. The CDR3 DNA is TGCAGCGTTGACGTTGAGTCGACGGGGAAGGATTTCTTT. Its protein is CSVDVESTGKDFF.

This clonotype was counted only a few times. J is TRBJ2-7 and V is TRBV25-1; D unclear. The germline V and J ends were trimmed by 2 bases and 4 bases, with 9 bases remaining between them. Germline CDR1 is MGHDK and CDR2 is SYGVNS. This CDR3 has 13 amino acids. For the CDR3, the DNA is TGTGCCAGCAGTGAAGAGTATGGGTACGAGCAGTACTTC. It is translated as CASSEEYGYEQYF.

The chain has TRBV20-1 and TRBJ2-7; possibly TRBD1 for D (5 bases). CDR3 size: 13 residues. V shed 4 bases and J shed 5 bases, with 15 bases lying between them. Germline V lookup: CDR1 DFQATT, CDR2 SNEGSKA (reference sequence). CDR3 residues: CSAKGNTVDEQYF. The CDR3, as DNA: TGCAGTGCTAAGGGGAATACAGTTGACGAGCAGTACTTC.

V and J are TRBV11-2 and TRBJ2-5; a weak D match, TRBD1 (6 bases). CDR1 and CDR2 (germline): SGHAT, FQNNGV. This CDR3 contains 13 residues. Trimming shortened V by 0 bases and J by 11 bases, and 13 bases separated the two germline ends. The chain's CDR3 is CASSLDPRQAQYF. In nucleotides, the CDR3 is TGTGCCAGCAGCTTAGACCCACGACAGGCTCAGTACTTC.

This clonotype was seen a handful of times. This chain uses TRBV18 with TRBJ2-2, with D hard to call. The CDR3 totals 16 residues. V lost 2 bases to trimming and J lost 4 bases, with 14 bases between them. The germline V gene encodes CDR1 KGHSH and CDR2 LQKENI. CDR3 in DNA: TGTGCCAGCTCACCAGAGAGGTCGGGCCCCACCGGGGAGCTGTTTTTT. This sequence encodes CASSPERSGPTGELFF.

A word on this clonotype: The junction departs from the called germline gene at one end, perhaps through a read error. This sequence joins TRBV7-6 and TRBJ2-7, with TRBD1 identical over 9 bases. Looked up from germline, CDR1 is SGHVS and CDR2 is FNYEAQ. This CDR3 comprises 18 residues. Written as DNA, the CDR3 is TGTGCCAGCAGCTCCGGACCCGGACAGGGGCTTGTTTCCTACGGGCAGTACTTC. Protein: CASSSGPGQGLVSYGQYF.

In this sample, this clonotype turned up many times. CDR3 bases: TGTGCCAGCAGCGTAGGAAGCGGGTCTTACAATGAGCAGTTCTTC. It translates to CASSVGSGSYNEQFF. The chain carries TRBV9 and TRBJ2-1, with TRBD2 as a possible D gene (6 bases). CDR1 SGDLS and CDR2 YYNGEE come from the germline V gene. Between the trimmed V and J ends, which lost 0 bases and 4 bases, there was a span of 11 bases. The CDR3 is made up of 15 amino acids.

This sequence joins TRBV27 and TRBJ1-2; possibly TRBD1 for D (5 bases). This CDR3 contains 12 residues. CDR1 MNHEY and CDR2 SMNVEV come from the germline V gene (reference sequence). V gave up 5 bases and J gave up 6 bases, with 10 bases separating them. The DNA for the CDR3 is TGTGCCAGCAGTGCAGGGATCAATGGCTACACCTTC. This gives the protein CASSAGINGYTF.

A note on this clonotype: A much larger clone lies a single base off, so this may be a read error. The chain employs TRBV29-1 and TRBJ2-1; TRBD1 aligns across 8 bases. The germline V gene has CDR1 SQVTM and CDR2 ANQGSEA. This CDR3 spans 13 amino acids. The CDR3 DNA reads TGCAGCGTTTACATCCCAGGGGGCGGTGAGCAGTCCTTC. This sequence encodes CSVYIPGGGEQSF.

Remarks on this clonotype: At one of its ends the junction is not consistent with the germline gene, which may arise from a read error. The V and J genes are TRBV11-2 and TRBJ2-5, with D hard to call. Germline V lookup: CDR1 SGHAT, CDR2 FQNNGV. The CDR3 contains 14 residues. Here the CDR3 reads CASNLEPTKETRYF. The CDR3 DNA reads as TGTGCCAGCAACTTAGAACCGACGAAAGAGACCCGGTACTTC.

About this clonotype: Possible read error: a much larger clone is one base away. J is TRBJ1-2 and V is TRBV5-1, with 8 bases that match TRBD1. The trim removed 3 bases at V and 6 bases at J, leaving 1 base unmatched. Germline V CDR1 and CDR2: SGHRS, YFSETQ. The CDR3 length is 12 residues. The chain's CDR3 is CASSWTGNGYTF. The CDR3 DNA follows: TGCGCCAGCAGCTGGACAGGGAATGGCTACACCTTC.

This chain links TRBV6-1 with TRBJ2-5; 12 bases map to TRBD2. J gave up 11 bases and V 4 bases, and 8 bases lay outside the gene matches. This CDR3 contains 14 residues. CDR1 is MNHNS, CDR2 SASEGT, per germline. CDR3 in amino acids: CASSASGGAREQYF. The CDR3 DNA is TGTGCCAGCAGTGCTAGCGGGGGGGCCAGGGAGCAGTACTTC.

Ten or more counts support this clonotype. The chain is built from TRBV29-1 and TRBJ2-1; unclear D gene. The CDR3 runs to 10 residues. The germline V gene encodes CDR1 SQVTM and CDR2 ANQGSEA. V lost 7 bases to trimming and J lost 9 bases, with 10 bases between them. The CDR3 loop is CSGYFLEQFF. The CDR3 DNA follows: TGCAGCGGTTATTTTCTTGAGCAGTTCTTC.

This chain links TRBV20-1 with TRBJ1-6, with 8 bases fitting TRBD1. The CDR3 is 12 amino acids. Germline V gene data show CDR1 as DFQATT and CDR2 as SNEGSKA (reference sequence). Written as DNA, the CDR3 is TGCAAAGTTACAGGGGGAAATTCACCCCTCCACTTT. The encoded protein is CKVTGGNSPLHF.

The CDR3 sequence is CASSLGSISYNEQFF. CDR3 nucleotides: TGTGCCAGCAGCTTAGGGTCCATCTCCTACAATGAGCAGTTCTTC. This sequence joins TRBV7-2 and TRBJ2-1, with unresolved D. Germline-derived CDR1 and CDR2 are SGHTA and FQGNSA. Trimming shortened V by 1 base and J by 0 bases, and 7 bases separated the two germline ends. CDR3 length equals 15 residues.

Notes on this clonotype: This sequence may be a read error, since a much larger clone differs from it by one base. V is TRBV7-7 and J is TRBJ1-2, with D perhaps TRBD1 (6 bases). The CDR3 is 15 amino acids. The germline gives CDR1 SSHAT, CDR2 FNYEAQ (reference sequence). The CDR3 sequence is CACSLAPGVFGGYTF. The CDR3 DNA reads as TGTGCCTGCAGCTTAGCGCCAGGGGTGTTCGGTGGCTACACCTTC.

This chain uses TRBV10-2 with TRBJ2-7, with 9 bases fitting TRBD2. The end of the DNA fits TRBJ2-5 better, so the J call may be wrong. The germline V gene encodes CDR1 WSHSY and CDR2 SAAADI. CDR3 length equals 14 residues. Here the CDR3 DNA reads TGCGCCAGCACTCCGACTAGCGGCTTAGAGACCCAGTACTTC. Protein sequence: CASTPTSGLETQYF.

In DNA form, the CDR3 reads TGTGCCAGCAAGGACAGGAATTCGTCTTCGGCGGGAGCCCTAGACAATGAGCAGTTCTTC. It translates to CASKDRNSSSAGALDNEQFF. The V call is TRBV4-2, the J call TRBJ2-1; either TRBD1 or TRBD2 may supply D (7 bases each). Between the trimmed V and J ends, which lost 7 bases and 5 bases, there was a span of 33 bases. Germline V gene sequence: CDR1 LGHNA, CDR2 YNFKEQ. The CDR3 length is 20 residues.

The chain uses TRBV12-3 or TRBV12-4 and TRBJ2-1, with D maybe TRBD1 (6 bases). The ends were cut back, 3 bases at V and 2 bases at J, with 11 bases in the middle. This CDR3 region has 15 residues. The CDR3 region has the DNA TGTGCCAGCAGTTTCCAGGGGAAACCCTACAATGAGCAGTTCTTC. It specifies CASSFQGKPYNEQFF.

The chain combines TRBV20-1 with TRBJ2-3, with no clear D. V was shortened by 8 bases and J by 2 bases, with 11 bases between the two germline ends. Germline V lookup: CDR1 DFQATT, CDR2 SNEGSKA (reference sequence). The CDR3 has 12 amino acids. The chain's CDR3 is CSPILHTDTQYF. CDR3 nucleotides: TGCAGTCCCATACTACACACAGATACGCAGTATTTT.

This clonotype occurred a few times. The rearrangement links TRBV6-6 to TRBJ1-5; TRBD1 aligns across 8 bases. V shed 4 bases and J 7 bases; nucleotides not matched to a gene: 9. In germline, CDR1 is MNHNY, CDR2 SVGAGI (reference sequence). This CDR3 region has 15 residues. CDR3 coding DNA: TGTGCCAGCAGTTCTACAGGGGGGGGCTTACAGCCCCAGCATTTT. Amino acid sequence: CASSSTGGGLQPQHF.